These 9 T cell receptor beta chains were sequenced from one sample in a study of CD8 T cells in ankylosing spondylitis. General study findings and limits: Seven to nine highly homologous variants formed a TCR beta motif that appeared characteristic of ankylosing spondylitis blood.

No antigen has been assigned to these receptors. TCRdb re-analysed the 5' RACE reads in MiXCR, keeping a single row per CDR3 protein. This sample has some 840,000 distinct CDR3 sequences; 10% to 15% occur once, and the top ten carry 0.51%. The material sequenced was blood, either unsorted or a sorted T cell fraction (not recorded which). All receptors come from a male donor with ankylosing spondylitis.

This clonotype was counted only a few times. The CDR3 DNA follows: TGTGCCAGCAGCGGCAGACTAGCGGGAGATCCCGAGCAGTACTTC. It is translated as CASSGRLAGDPEQYF. This chain uses TRBV7-2 with TRBJ2-7; 12 bases are shared with TRBD2. The germline gives CDR1 SGHTA, CDR2 FQGNSA. J gave up 6 bases and V 5 bases, and 8 bases lay outside the gene matches. The CDR3 runs to 15 residues.

The gene calls are TRBV28 and TRBJ1-1, with D tentatively TRBD1 (6 bases). This CDR3 comprises 15 residues. V lost 5 bases to trimming and J lost 3 bases, with 16 bases between them. From germline, CDR1 is MDHEN and CDR2 SYDVKM. CDR3 sequence: CASSPARAGDTEAFF. The CDR3, as DNA: TGTGCCAGCAGTCCCGCCCGTGCAGGGGACACTGAAGCTTTCTTT.

The chain uses TRBV20-1 and TRBJ2-7; D is possibly TRBD2 (6 bases). The V end was cut by 8 bases, the J end by 2 bases, with 13 bases between. CDR3 length: 12 residues. CDR1 is DFQATT and CDR2 is SNEGSKA in the germline V gene (reference sequence). CDR3 DNA: TGCAGTTCCGGGACTTCCCCCTACGAGCAGTACTTC. Protein: CSSGTSPYEQYF.

In this sample, this clonotype turned up a few times. The CDR3 is CASSYAGVGTGELFF. The CDR3 DNA reads TGTGCCAGCAGCTACGCAGGGGTTGGTACCGGGGAGCTGTTTTTT. V and J are TRBV7-9 and TRBJ2-2; a possible D gene is TRBD1 (6 bases). V was clipped by 4 bases and J by 5 bases, with 14 bases between them. CDR1 is SEHNR, CDR2 FQNEAQ, per germline (reference sequence). CDR3 size: 15 residues.

V gene TRBV20-1 combines with J gene TRBJ1-2, with D possibly being TRBD1 (5 bases). The CDR3 runs to 13 residues. The V and J ends lost 7 bases and 4 bases respectively, with 16 bases between them. Germline loops: CDR1 DFQATT, CDR2 SNEGSKA (reference sequence). The CDR3 DNA reads as TGCAGTGTAATTAGAGGGGTTGGCTATGGCTACACCTTC. Its translation is CSVIRGVGYGYTF.

The sample holds a few counts of this clonotype. The chain is built from TRBV20-1 and TRBJ2-3; 9 nucleotides line up with TRBD2. J gave up 6 bases and V 0 bases, and 7 bases lay outside the gene matches. CDR1 DFQATT and CDR2 SNEGSKA come from the germline V gene (reference sequence). The CDR3 is 15 amino acids. CDR3 sequence reads: CSARDLSGGPDTQYF. The CDR3, as DNA: TGCAGTGCTAGAGATTTAAGCGGGGGGCCGGATACGCAGTATTTT.

This clonotype was counted between two and nine times. V and J are TRBV3-1 and TRBJ2-2; D remains ambiguous. The germline V gene encodes CDR1 LGHDT and CDR2 YNNKEL (reference sequence). Trimming stripped 4 bases from V and 7 bases from J, with 16 bases between. This CDR3 has 15 amino acids. The CDR3 sequence is CASSPLGQLNGELFF. The CDR3 coding sequence is TGTGCCAGCAGCCCCCTGGGCCAGCTCAACGGGGAGCTGTTTTTT. Together with reference TRBV3-1 and TRBJ2-2, the CDR3 gives the full variable domain: DTAVSQTPKYLVTQMGNDKSIKCEQNLGHDTMYWYKQDSKKFLKIMFSYNNKELIINETVPNRFSPKSPDKAHLNLHINSLELGDSAVYFCASSPLGQLNGELFFGEGSRLTVL.

The genes are TRBV7-2 and TRBJ2-1, with 11 bases lining up with TRBD2. The V segment lost 3 bases and the J segment 9 bases; nucleotides outside the gene matches: 7. CDR3 length equals 15 residues. Germline V lookup: CDR1 SGHTA, CDR2 FQGNSA. The CDR3 sequence: CASSLLAGGLAEQFF. The CDR3 coding sequence is TGTGCCAGCAGCTTGCTAGCGGGGGGCCTGGCTGAGCAGTTCTTC.

J is TRBJ2-7 and V is TRBV20-1; no firm D call. Trimming took 5 bases from V and 7 from J, leaving 12 bases between them. CDR1 is DFQATT, CDR2 SNEGSKA, per germline (reference sequence). CDR3 size: 11 residues. As DNA, the CDR3 is TGCAGTGCTGGACCCCCGTGGGAGCAGTACTTC. It yields the protein CSAGPPWEQYF.